A single sample is the source of the 31 T cell receptor beta chains below, sequenced in a study of CD8 T cells in Susac syndrome (dated by TCRdb to between 2018 and 2021). Library prep was done by the immunoSEQ multiplex PCR assay. RNA was extracted using the RNeasy kit, and roughly 0.45 to 1 ug of the RNA was reverse transcribed with random hexamers. TCRdb reanalyzed the raw reads on its own, using fastp at Q25 for trimming and MiXCR for clone calling, and kept in-frame beta chains. Rows are unified per CDR3 protein, each entry keeping the most common DNA and genes. In this sample the table shows about 90,000 distinct CDR3 sequences, approximately 96% of which occur a single time. Roughly 0.62% of the sample rests with the top ten. The sample was CD8+ T cells from PBMCs. The receptors were gathered from a human donor with Susac syndrome.

The genes are TRBV7-9 and TRBJ2-7; the D gene could be TRBD1 or TRBD2 (7 bases each). This CDR3 has 19 residues. Germline values: CDR1 SEHNR, CDR2 FQNEAQ (reference sequence). V lost 5 bases to trimming and J lost 0 bases, with 26 bases between them. The CDR3 reads CASSGGGDSSPKLSYEQYF. The CDR3 coding sequence is TGTGCCAGCAGCGGAGGGGGGGACAGCTCCCCAAAACTCTCCTACGAGCAGTACTTC.

This rearrangement joins TRBV20-1 to TRBJ2-1; D tentatively fits TRBD1 or TRBD2 (6 bases each). Germline V lookup: CDR1 DFQATT, CDR2 SNEGSKA (reference sequence). The CDR3 is 15 amino acids. With 5 bases removed from V and 7 bases from J, the gap between germline ends came to 21 bases. The CDR3 coding sequence is TGCAGTGCTCCTCAAAGGGGGGAACTGTGGAATGAGCAGTTCTTC. This codes for CSAPQRGELWNEQFF.

V usage is TRBV6-5 and J usage is TRBJ2-7; D might be TRBD1 or TRBD2, each matching 6 bases. The V gene lost 2 bases and the J gene lost 6 bases, with 14 bases spanning the gap. This CDR3 is built from 14 residues. Germline V gene data show CDR1 as MNHEY and CDR2 as SVGAGI. CDR3 bases: TGTGCCAGCAGTTACAGGGGGGTCGGGGCCGAGCAGTACTTC. Protein sequence: CASSYRGVGAEQYF.

The V and J genes are TRBV2 and TRBJ1-2; D is uncertain. The CDR3 consists of 15 residues. Germline V gives CDR1 SNHLY, CDR2 FYNNEI. V lost 6 bases and J 11 bases, leaving 25 bases between the germline ends. The DNA of the CDR3 is TGTGCCAGCAGGGCCCTAAGGACGGAACTCCCTAGGTACACCTTC. Translating gives CASRALRTELPRYTF.

The chain recombines TRBV6-5 with TRBJ1-6; D remains ambiguous. Per the germline V gene, CDR1 is MNHEY and CDR2 is SVGAGI. CDR3 size: 14 residues. V gave up 2 bases and J gave up 6 bases, with 8 bases separating them. The CDR3 bases are TGTGCCAGCAGTTACGGGGAACGTAATTCACCCCTCCACTTT. Encoded protein: CASSYGERNSPLHF.

This sequence joins TRBV20-1 and TRBJ2-3, with a tentative D call TRBD1 (6 bases). From germline, CDR1 is DFQATT and CDR2 SNEGSKA (reference sequence). CDR3 size: 16 residues. V was shortened by 6 bases and J by 2 bases, with 21 bases between the two germline ends. CDR3 sequence reads: CSAIKPGTRITDTQYF. CDR3 DNA sequence: TGCAGTGCGATTAAACCCGGGACACGGATCACAGATACGCAGTATTTT.

The chain links TRBV2 to TRBJ2-5; no reliable D call. This CDR3 is built from 14 residues. V lost 4 bases to trimming and J lost 3 bases, with 12 bases between them. Germline assignment: CDR1 SNHLY and CDR2 FYNNEI. In DNA, the CDR3 is TGTGCCAGCAGTGCGAGTACTAAAGAAGAGACCCAGTACTTC. Encoded protein: CASSASTKEETQYF.

The V and J genes are TRBV30 and TRBJ1-4; D unresolved. This CDR3 has 14 residues. The germline CDR1 and CDR2 sequences are GTSNPN and SVGIG (reference sequence). Trimming stripped 0 bases from V and 3 bases from J, with 8 bases between. The DNA for the CDR3 is TGTGCCTGGAGTGTAGGGTCCGCTAATGAAAAACTGTTTTTT. Protein product: CAWSVGSANEKLFF.

V gene TRBV20-1 combines with J gene TRBJ2-5; the D gene is possibly TRBD1 (6 bases). With 0 bases removed from V and 6 bases from J, the gap between germline ends came to 17 bases. The germline CDR1 and CDR2 sequences are DFQATT and SNEGSKA (reference sequence). The CDR3 sequence is 15 residues long. In nucleotides, the CDR3 is TGCAGTGCTAGAGATAACAGGGTGGGACAAAAGACCCAGTACTTC. It codes for CSARDNRVGQKTQYF.

The chain employs TRBV15 and TRBJ1-5; D not certain. This CDR3 region has 11 residues. Trimming cost V 5 bases and J 11 bases, with 10 bases left between them. Germline loops: CDR1 LNHNV, CDR2 YYDKDF (reference sequence). CDR3 sequence (DNA): TGTGCCACCAGCGCCGGGAGGACCCAGCATTTT. It specifies CATSAGRTQHF.

CDR3: CASSLGTGGPDQPQHF. CDR3 DNA sequence: TGTGCCAGCAGCTTAGGGACAGGGGGCCCGGATCAGCCCCAGCATTTT. The chain employs TRBV7-8 and TRBJ1-5; TRBD1 matches 11 bases. This CDR3 region has 16 residues. CDR1 SGHVS and CDR2 FQNEAQ come from the germline V gene. V trimming: 1 base; J trimming: 5 bases; junction bases outside the gene matches: 4.

The chain couples TRBV7-2 to TRBJ1-6; TRBD1 matches 11 bases. The CDR3 extends over 16 amino acids. The germline V gene has CDR1 SGHTA and CDR2 FQGNSA. Losses at the gene ends were 2 bases for V and 10 bases for J; bases not matched to a gene: 7. CDR3 residues: CASSLTLGTGGSPLHF. The CDR3 bases are TGTGCCAGCAGCTTAACTTTAGGGACAGGGGGATCACCCCTCCACTTT.

The rearrangement uses TRBV4-3 and TRBJ1-1, with no clear D. The CDR3 is made up of 14 amino acids. V was cut by 6 bases and J by 3 bases, with 14 bases left in between. Looked up from germline, CDR1 is LGHNA and CDR2 is YSLEER. Here the CDR3 reads CASRPGNLDTEAFF. CDR3 nucleotides: TGCGCCAGCAGACCGGGAAACCTAGACACTGAAGCTTTCTTT.

The gene calls are TRBV20-1 and TRBJ1-2, with 9 bases aligning to TRBD1. The V segment lost 5 bases and the J segment 4 bases; nucleotides outside the gene matches: 11. The CDR3 is 15 amino acids. In germline, CDR1 is DFQATT, CDR2 SNEGSKA (reference sequence). As DNA, the CDR3 is TGCAGTGCTCTAAGACCCGGGACAGGGACCTATGGCTACACCTTC. It specifies CSALRPGTGTYGYTF.

This chain links TRBV7-2 with TRBJ2-5; 10 nucleotides agree with TRBD1. Trimming cost V 4 bases and J 2 bases; bases outside gene matches: 4. This CDR3 region has 15 residues. CDR1 is SGHTA and CDR2 is FQGNSA in the germline V gene. As DNA, the CDR3 is TGTGCCAGCAGCTCGGGACAGGGGACACAAGAGACCCAGTACTTC. It translates to CASSSGQGTQETQYF.

The rearrangement links TRBV6-2 or TRBV6-3 to TRBJ2-3; D might be TRBD2 (6 bases). This CDR3 region has 15 residues. Germline CDR1 reads MNHEY; CDR2 reads SVGEGT. Trimming pared 9 bases from V and 4 bases from J, leaving 20 bases between. CDR3 loop: CASSTRREVADTQYF. CDR3 DNA sequence: TGTGCCAGTAGTACCCGAAGGGAGGTAGCAGATACGCAGTATTTT.

This clonotype has just one count. This rearrangement joins TRBV29-1 to TRBJ1-2; 7 positions match TRBD1. V lost 3 bases to trimming and J lost 8 bases; unmatched junction nucleotides: 9. The CDR3 consists of 13 residues. CDR1 SQVTM and CDR2 ANQGSEA come from the germline V gene. CDR3 sequence reads: CSVDTTGVGGYTF. The CDR3 nucleotides read TGCAGCGTTGATACCACAGGGGTAGGCGGCTACACCTTC.

This sequence joins TRBV30 and TRBJ1-1; a weak D match, TRBD1 (6 bases). CDR1 GTSNPN and CDR2 SVGIG come from the germline V gene (reference sequence). Deletions cut 1 base from V and 1 base from J, with 10 bases between. CDR3 length: 14 amino acids. For the CDR3, the DNA is TGTGCCTGGAGTGAATGGGGACAGAACACTGAAGCTTTCTTT. This translates into CAWSEWGQNTEAFF.

In this sample, this clonotype turned up once. The chain recombines TRBV18 with TRBJ2-7; unclear D gene. The V end was cut by 0 bases, the J end by 7 bases, with 13 bases between. CDR1 and CDR2 from the germline V gene are KGHSH and LQKENI. This CDR3 comprises 14 residues. The CDR3 sequence: CASSPPQRFWEQYF. The CDR3, as DNA: TGTGCCAGCTCACCACCCCAGCGCTTTTGGGAGCAGTACTTC.

This chain joins TRBV28 and TRBJ2-4; D unclear. Germline V CDR1 and CDR2: MDHEN, SYDVKM. V was shortened by 5 bases and J by 3 bases, with 14 bases between the two germline ends. This CDR3 region has 15 residues. This CDR3 is CASSTRIYSKNIQYF. CDR3 sequence (DNA): TGTGCCAGCAGTACCCGGATCTACAGCAAAAACATTCAGTACTTC.

This chain links TRBV7-2 with TRBJ2-3; 9 nucleotides agree with TRBD1. The CDR3 extends over 14 amino acids. Germline assignment: CDR1 SGHTA and CDR2 FQGNSA. Unmatched junction bases numbered 5, after V lost 6 bases and J lost 4 bases. CDR3 sequence reads: CASREDRGADTQYF. DNA for the CDR3: TGTGCCAGCAGGGAAGACAGGGGGGCAGATACGCAGTATTTT.

There are a few counts of this clonotype. The chain employs TRBV11-2 and TRBJ2-3, with D unresolved. Germline V gives CDR1 SGHAT, CDR2 FQNNGV. Deletions cut 1 base from V and 4 bases from J, with 3 bases between. There are 12 residues in the CDR3. CDR3 in amino acids: CASSLGPDTQYF. The CDR3 coding sequence is TGTGCCAGCAGCTTAGGTCCAGATACGCAGTATTTT.

This chain links TRBV9 with TRBJ2-5; 8 positions agree with TRBD2. With 3 bases clipped from V and 3 bases from J, the junction kept 10 bases outside the gene matches. Looked up from germline, CDR1 is SGDLS and CDR2 is YYNGEE. CDR3 length equals 16 residues. CDR3 sequence reads: CASSGSHWRGEETQYF. The CDR3 nucleotides read TGTGCCAGCAGCGGATCTCACTGGCGGGGGGAAGAGACCCAGTACTTC.

The chain employs TRBV4-3 and TRBJ1-1; TRBD1 is a possible D gene (5 bases). CDR3 length: 15 residues. V was clipped by 2 bases and J by 11 bases, with 21 bases between them. Germline V gene lookup returns CDR1 LGHNA and CDR2 YSLEER. CDR3 protein: CASSQRVGDRGQAFF. The CDR3 bases are TGCGCCAGCAGCCAAAGAGTGGGGGATCGGGGTCAGGCTTTCTTT.

The V and J genes are TRBV20-1 and TRBJ2-7; D is ambiguous. The V end was cut by 0 bases, the J end by 2 bases, with 14 bases between. CDR1 is DFQATT, CDR2 SNEGSKA, per germline (reference sequence). The CDR3 spans 15 residues. The CDR3 loop is CSARDMAGPTYEQYF. Written as DNA, the CDR3 is TGCAGTGCTAGAGATATGGCAGGTCCAACCTACGAGCAGTACTTC.

This chain connects TRBV20-1 to TRBJ2-3; 9 bases are shared with TRBD2. The CDR3 loop spans 16 amino acids. V was clipped by 6 bases and J by 3 bases; unmatched bases: 13. Looked up from germline, CDR1 is DFQATT and CDR2 is SNEGSKA (reference sequence). The CDR3 bases are TGCAGTGCCCCCAAGGAAGAGCGGGGGGCAACAGATACGCAGTATTTT. Translation gives CSAPKEERGATDTQYF.

The chain employs TRBV20-1 and TRBJ2-1; 8 positions agree with TRBD1. The V and J ends lost 0 bases and 1 base, in that order; junction bases with no gene match: 8. There are 17 residues in the CDR3. Germline V CDR1 and CDR2: DFQATT, SNEGSKA (reference sequence). CDR3 residues: CSARDNSRGPSYNEQFF. Written as DNA, the CDR3 is TGCAGTGCTAGAGATAACTCCAGGGGGCCTTCCTACAATGAGCAGTTCTTC.

The genes are TRBV19 and TRBJ2-3, with 11 bases identical to TRBD2. Germline trimming cut 7 bases from V and 1 base from J; bases unmatched to any gene: 7. The CDR3 is 16 residues long. Per germline, CDR1 LNHDA and CDR2 SQIVND (reference sequence). CDR3 region: CASTHPTSGGTDTQYF. The CDR3 nucleotides are TGTGCCAGTACCCATCCGACTAGCGGGGGCACAGATACGCAGTATTTT.

This chain joins TRBV5-1 and TRBJ2-7; 9 positions match TRBD2. This CDR3 spans 14 amino acids. V lost 1 base, J lost 6 bases, and 5 bases stayed unmatched. Germline assignment: CDR1 SGHRS and CDR2 YFSETQ. The CDR3 region is CASSLSGGLGEQYF. In DNA form, the CDR3 reads TGCGCCAGCAGCTTGAGCGGGGGGCTTGGCGAGCAGTACTTC.

The chain is built from TRBV20-1 and TRBJ1-5; 10 bases agree with TRBD1. Per germline, CDR1 DFQATT and CDR2 SNEGSKA (reference sequence). This CDR3 spans 15 amino acids. V lost 5 bases and J lost 5; bases outside the gene matches: 9. DNA of the CDR3: TGCAGTGCTGGGACAGGGGCCTCTACTGATCAGCCCCAGCATTTT. The encoded protein is CSAGTGASTDQPQHF.

This sequence joins TRBV30 and TRBJ1-1; D not certain. The CDR3 consists of 15 residues. Germline CDR1 GTSNPN, CDR2 SVGIG (reference sequence). V was pared by 0 bases and J by 1 base, with 12 bases between. CDR3: CAWSVRRVRNTEAFF. CDR3 DNA: TGTGCCTGGAGTGTACGAAGGGTGAGGAACACTGAAGCTTTCTTT.